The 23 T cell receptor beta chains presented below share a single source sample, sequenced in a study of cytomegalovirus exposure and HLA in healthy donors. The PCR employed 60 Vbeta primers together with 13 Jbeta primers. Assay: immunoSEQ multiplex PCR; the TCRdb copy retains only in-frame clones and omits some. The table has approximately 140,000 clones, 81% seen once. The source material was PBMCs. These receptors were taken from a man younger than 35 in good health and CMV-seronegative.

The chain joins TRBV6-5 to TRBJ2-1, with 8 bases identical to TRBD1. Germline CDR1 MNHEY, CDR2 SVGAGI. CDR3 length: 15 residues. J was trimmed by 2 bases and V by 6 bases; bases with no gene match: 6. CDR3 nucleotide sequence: TGTGCCAGCAGGAATTCACAGGGGGCCTACAATGAGCAGTTCTTC. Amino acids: CASRNSQGAYNEQFF.

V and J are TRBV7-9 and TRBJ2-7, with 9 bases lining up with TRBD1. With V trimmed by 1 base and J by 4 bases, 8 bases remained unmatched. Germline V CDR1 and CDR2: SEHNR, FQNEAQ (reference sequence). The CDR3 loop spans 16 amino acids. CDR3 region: CASSLGTVDRGYEQYF. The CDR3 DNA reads TGTGCCAGCAGCTTAGGGACGGTCGACAGGGGGTACGAGCAGTACTTC. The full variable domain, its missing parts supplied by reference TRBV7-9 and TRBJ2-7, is DTGVSQNPRHKITKRGQNVTFRCDPISEHNRLYWYRQTLGQGPEFLTYFQNEAQLEKSRLLSDRFSAERPKGSFSTLEIQRTEQGDSAMYLCASSLGTVDRGYEQYFGPGTRLTVT.

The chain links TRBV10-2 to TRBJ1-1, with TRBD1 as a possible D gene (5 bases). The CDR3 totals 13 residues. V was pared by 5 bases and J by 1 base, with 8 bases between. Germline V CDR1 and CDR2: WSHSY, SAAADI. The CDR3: CASSRQGNTEAFF. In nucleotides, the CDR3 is TGCGCCAGCAGTCGTCAGGGGAACACTGAAGCTTTCTTT.

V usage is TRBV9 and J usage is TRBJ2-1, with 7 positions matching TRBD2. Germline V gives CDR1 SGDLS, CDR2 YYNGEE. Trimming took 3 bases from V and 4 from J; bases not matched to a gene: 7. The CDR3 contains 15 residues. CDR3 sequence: CASSAKRGRYNEQFF. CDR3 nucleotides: TGTGCCAGCAGCGCCAAGCGGGGACGGTACAATGAGCAGTTCTTC.

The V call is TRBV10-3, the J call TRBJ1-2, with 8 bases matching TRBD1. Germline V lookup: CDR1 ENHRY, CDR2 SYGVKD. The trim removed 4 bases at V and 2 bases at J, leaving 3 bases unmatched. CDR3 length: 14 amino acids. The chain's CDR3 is CAISVPGGNYGYTF. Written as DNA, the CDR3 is TGTGCCATCAGTGTACCAGGGGGCAACTATGGCTACACCTTC.

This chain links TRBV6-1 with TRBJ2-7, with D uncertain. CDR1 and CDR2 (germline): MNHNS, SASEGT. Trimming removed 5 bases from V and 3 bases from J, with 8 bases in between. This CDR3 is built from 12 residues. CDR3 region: CASSSPSYEQYF. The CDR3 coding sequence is TGTGCCAGCAGTAGCCCGAGCTACGAGCAGTACTTC.

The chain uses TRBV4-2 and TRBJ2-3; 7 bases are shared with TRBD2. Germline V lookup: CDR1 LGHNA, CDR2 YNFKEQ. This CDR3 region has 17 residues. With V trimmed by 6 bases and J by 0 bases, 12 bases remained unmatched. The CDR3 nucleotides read TGTGCCAGCAGTCATAAAAGTCGGGGGGATAGCACAGATACGCAGTATTTT. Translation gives CASSHKSRGDSTDTQYF.

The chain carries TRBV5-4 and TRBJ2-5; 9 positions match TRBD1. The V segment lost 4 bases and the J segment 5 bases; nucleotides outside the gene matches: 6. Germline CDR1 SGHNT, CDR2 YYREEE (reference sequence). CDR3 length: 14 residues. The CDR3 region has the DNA TGTGCCAGCAGCCCCGGGACAGGGTCCGAGACCCAGTACTTC. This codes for CASSPGTGSETQYF.

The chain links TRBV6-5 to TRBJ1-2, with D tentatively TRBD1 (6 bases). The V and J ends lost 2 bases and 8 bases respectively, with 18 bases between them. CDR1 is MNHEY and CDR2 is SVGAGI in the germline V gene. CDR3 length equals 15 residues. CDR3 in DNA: TGTGCCAGCAGTTACCGGACAGACCGGGCTTGGGGCTACACCTTC. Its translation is CASSYRTDRAWGYTF.

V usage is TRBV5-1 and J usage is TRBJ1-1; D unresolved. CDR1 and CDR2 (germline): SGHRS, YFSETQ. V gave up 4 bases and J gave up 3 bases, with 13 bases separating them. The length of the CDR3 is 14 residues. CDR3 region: CASSQYTGDTEAFF. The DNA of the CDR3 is TGCGCCAGCAGCCAATACACCGGGGACACTGAAGCTTTCTTT.

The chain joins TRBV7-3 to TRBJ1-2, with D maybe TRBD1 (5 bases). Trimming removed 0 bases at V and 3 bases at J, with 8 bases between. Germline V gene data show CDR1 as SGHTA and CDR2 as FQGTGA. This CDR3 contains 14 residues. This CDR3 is CASSLTGRDYGYTF. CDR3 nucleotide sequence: TGTGCCAGCAGCTTAACAGGCAGGGACTATGGCTACACCTTC.

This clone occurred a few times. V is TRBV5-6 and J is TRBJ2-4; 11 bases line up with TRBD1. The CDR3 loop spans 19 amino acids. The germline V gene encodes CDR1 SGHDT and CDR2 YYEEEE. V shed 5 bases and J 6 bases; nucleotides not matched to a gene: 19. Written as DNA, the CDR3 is TGTGCCAGCAGAACCGGGACAGGGGGGCAGCCGACCCCGGGAAACATTCAGTACTTC. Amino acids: CASRTGTGGQPTPGNIQYF.

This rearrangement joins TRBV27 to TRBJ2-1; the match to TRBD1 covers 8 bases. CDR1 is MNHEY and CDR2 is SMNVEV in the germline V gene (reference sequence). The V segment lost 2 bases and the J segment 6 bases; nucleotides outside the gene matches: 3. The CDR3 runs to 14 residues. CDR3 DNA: TGTGCCAGCAGTTTAACCAGGGGGCCCAATGAGCAGTTCTTC. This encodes CASSLTRGPNEQFF.

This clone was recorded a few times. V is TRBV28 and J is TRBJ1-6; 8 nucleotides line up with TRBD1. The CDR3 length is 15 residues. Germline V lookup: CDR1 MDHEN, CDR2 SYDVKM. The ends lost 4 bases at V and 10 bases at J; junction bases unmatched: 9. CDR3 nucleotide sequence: TGTGCCAGCAGTTCTAGGACAGGGAGGCACTCACCCCTCCACTTT. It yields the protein CASSSRTGRHSPLHF.

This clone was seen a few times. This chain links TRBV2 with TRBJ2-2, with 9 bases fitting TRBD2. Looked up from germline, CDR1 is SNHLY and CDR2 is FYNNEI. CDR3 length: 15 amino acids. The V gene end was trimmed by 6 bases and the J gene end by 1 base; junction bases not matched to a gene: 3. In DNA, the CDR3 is TGTGCCAGCAGACTAGCGGGTCAGAACACCGGGGAGCTGTTTTTT. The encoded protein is CASRLAGQNTGELFF.

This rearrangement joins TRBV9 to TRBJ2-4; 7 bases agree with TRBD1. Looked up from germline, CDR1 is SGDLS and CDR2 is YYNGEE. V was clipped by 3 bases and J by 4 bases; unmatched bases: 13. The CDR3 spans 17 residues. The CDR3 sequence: CASSANRDSLQKNIQYF. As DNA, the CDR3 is TGTGCCAGCAGCGCCAACCGGGACAGTCTCCAAAAAAACATTCAGTACTTC.

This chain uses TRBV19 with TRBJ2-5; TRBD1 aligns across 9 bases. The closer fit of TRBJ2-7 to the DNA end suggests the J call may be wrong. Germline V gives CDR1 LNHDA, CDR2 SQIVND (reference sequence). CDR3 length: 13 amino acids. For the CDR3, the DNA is TGTGCCAGTAGTAGGGACAGGGCGTACGAGCAGTACTTC. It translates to CASSRDRAYEQYF.

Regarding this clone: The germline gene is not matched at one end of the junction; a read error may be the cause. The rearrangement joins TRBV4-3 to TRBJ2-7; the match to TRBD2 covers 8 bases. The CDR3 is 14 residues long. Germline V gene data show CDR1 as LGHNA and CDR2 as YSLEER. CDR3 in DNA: TGCGCCAGCGGCCAAAACGGGGGGGACGCCGAGCAGTACTTC. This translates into CASGQNGGDAEQYF.

CDR3 amino acids: CASSSRGQGFMNTEAFF. CDR3 coding DNA: TGTGCCAGCAGCTCCCGTGGACAGGGGTTTATGAACACTGAAGCTTTCTTT. The V and J genes are TRBV11-2 and TRBJ1-1; TRBD1 matches 9 bases. After removal of 4 bases from V and 0 bases from J, the junction contained 9 bases not matched to a gene. Germline CDR1 SGHAT, CDR2 FQNNGV. The CDR3 consists of 17 residues.

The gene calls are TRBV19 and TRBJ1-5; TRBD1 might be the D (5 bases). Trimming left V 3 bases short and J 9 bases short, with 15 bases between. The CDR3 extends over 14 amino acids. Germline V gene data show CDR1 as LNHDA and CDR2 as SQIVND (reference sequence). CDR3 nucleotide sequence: TGTGCCAGTAGTATGGCCCGGGGGGGTGTGCCCCAGCATTTT. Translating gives CASSMARGGVPQHF. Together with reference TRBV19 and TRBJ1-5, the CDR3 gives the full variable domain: DGGITQSPKYLFRKEGQNVTLSCEQNLNHDAMYWYRQDPGQGLRLIYYSQIVNDFQKGDIAEGYSVSREKKESFPLTVTSAQKNPTAFYLCASSMARGGVPQHFGDGTRLSIL.

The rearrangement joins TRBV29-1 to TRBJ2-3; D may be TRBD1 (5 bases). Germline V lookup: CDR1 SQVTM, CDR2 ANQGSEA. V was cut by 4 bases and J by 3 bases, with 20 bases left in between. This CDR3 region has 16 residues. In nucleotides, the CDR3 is TGCAGCGTTGTGGGGCCCGCAGGGTCTTCTACAGATACGCAGTATTTT. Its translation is CSVVGPAGSSTDTQYF.

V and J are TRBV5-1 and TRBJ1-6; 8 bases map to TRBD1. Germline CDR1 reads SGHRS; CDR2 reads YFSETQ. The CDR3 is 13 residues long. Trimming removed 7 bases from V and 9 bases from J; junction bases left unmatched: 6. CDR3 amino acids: CASQQGESSPLHF. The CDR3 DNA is TGCGCCAGCCAACAGGGGGAGAGTTCACCCCTCCACTTT. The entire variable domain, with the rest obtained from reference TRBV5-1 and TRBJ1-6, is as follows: KAGVTQTPRYLIKTRGQQVTLSCSPISGHRSVSWYQQTPGQGLQFLFEYFSETQRNKGNFPGRFSGRQFSNSRSEMNVSTLELGDSALYLCASQQGESSPLHFGNGTRLTVT.

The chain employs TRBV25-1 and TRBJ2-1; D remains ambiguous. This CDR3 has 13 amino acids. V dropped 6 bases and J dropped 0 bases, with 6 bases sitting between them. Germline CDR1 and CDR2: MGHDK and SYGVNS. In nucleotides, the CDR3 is TGTGCCAGCAGACAGACCTCCTACAATGAGCAGTTCTTC. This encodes CASRQTSYNEQFF.